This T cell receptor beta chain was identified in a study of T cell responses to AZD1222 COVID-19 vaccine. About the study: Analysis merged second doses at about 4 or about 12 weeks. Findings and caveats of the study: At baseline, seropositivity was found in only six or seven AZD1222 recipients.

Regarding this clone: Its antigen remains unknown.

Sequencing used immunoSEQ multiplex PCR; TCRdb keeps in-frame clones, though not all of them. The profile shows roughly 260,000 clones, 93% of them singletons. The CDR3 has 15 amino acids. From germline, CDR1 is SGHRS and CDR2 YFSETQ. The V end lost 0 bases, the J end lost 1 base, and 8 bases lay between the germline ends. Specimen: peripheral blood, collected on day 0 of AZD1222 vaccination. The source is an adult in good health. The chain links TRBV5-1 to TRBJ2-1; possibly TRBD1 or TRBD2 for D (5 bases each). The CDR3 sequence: CASSLVGESYNEQFF. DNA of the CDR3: TGCGCCAGCAGCTTGGTGGGGGAATCCTACAATGAGCAGTTCTTC. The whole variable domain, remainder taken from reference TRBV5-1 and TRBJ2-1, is KAGVTQTPRYLIKTRGQQVTLSCSPISGHRSVSWYQQTPGQGLQFLFEYFSETQRNKGNFPGRFSGRQFSNSRSEMNVSTLELGDSALYLCASSLVGESYNEQFFGPGTRLTVL.